Shown below are 25 T cell receptor beta chains from a single sample sequenced in a study of T cell responses to AZD1222 COVID-19 vaccine. TCRdb's copy holds only in-frame clones and misses some; the assay was immunoSEQ multiplex PCR. The top ten clones hold approximately 15% of a sample with about 100,000 clones, around nine tenths of them seen once. This material consisted of peripheral blood, taken on day 0 of AZD1222 vaccination. The receptors were sampled from an adult in good health.

The chain employs TRBV11-2 and TRBJ2-5, with D possibly matching TRBD1 (5 bases). V was shortened by 1 base and J by 1 base, with 7 bases between the two germline ends. CDR1 is SGHAT, CDR2 FQNNGV, per germline. The CDR3 totals 14 residues. CDR3 region: CASSLVTGQETQYF. Written as DNA, the CDR3 is TGTGCCAGCAGCTTAGTAACAGGCCAAGAGACCCAGTACTTC.

The J gene is TRBJ1-5, the V gene TRBV25-1; tentative D call: TRBD1 (5 bases). The V gene lost 10 bases and the J gene lost 0 bases, with 13 bases spanning the gap. The CDR3 sequence is 14 residues long. CDR1 is MGHDK, CDR2 SYGVNS, per germline. CDR3 amino acids: CATARGSSNQPQHF. The CDR3 DNA sequence: TGTGCCACCGCACGGGGCAGTAGCAATCAGCCCCAGCATTTT.

This chain links TRBV3-1 (or the pseudogene TRBV3-2) with TRBJ1-1; 8 bases are shared with TRBD1. This CDR3 region has 13 residues. Germline loops: CDR1 LGHDT, CDR2 YNNKEL (reference sequence). V lost 7 bases, J lost 4 bases, and 5 bases stayed unmatched. DNA of the CDR3: TGTGCCAGCAACCGACAGGGGTTCACTGAAGCTTTCTTT. Amino acids: CASNRQGFTEAFF.

The chain recombines TRBV12-5 with TRBJ1-3, with a weak D call TRBD1 (5 bases). This CDR3 has 16 residues. V lost 3 bases and J 2 bases, leaving 14 bases between the germline ends. In germline, CDR1 is LGHNT, CDR2 FRNRAP. The CDR3 protein is CASGFKGTETGNTIYF. CDR3 in DNA: TGTGCTAGTGGTTTTAAGGGGACGGAGACTGGAAACACCATATATTTT.

V usage is TRBV5-4 and J usage is TRBJ2-3, with 8 nucleotides matching TRBD1. V lost 1 base and J lost 2; bases outside the gene matches: 6. Germline CDR1 SGHNT, CDR2 YYREEE (reference sequence). The CDR3 has 16 residues. CDR3 protein: CASSLTGQGFTDTQYF. The CDR3 region has the DNA TGTGCCAGCAGCTTGACTGGACAGGGTTTCACAGATACGCAGTATTTT. The whole variable domain, filled in from reference TRBV5-4 and TRBJ2-3, reads ETGVTQSPTHLIKTRGQQVTLRCSSQSGHNTVSWYQQALGQGPQFIFQYYREEENGRGNFPPRFSGLQFPNYSSELNVNALELDDSALYLCASSLTGQGFTDTQYFGPGTRLTVL.

The J gene is TRBJ1-4, the V gene TRBV19; TRBD1 agrees at 9 bases. Looked up from germline, CDR1 is LNHDA and CDR2 is SQIVND (reference sequence). This CDR3 contains 16 residues. J gave up 0 bases and V 7 bases, and 6 bases lay outside the gene matches. CDR3 loop: CASIETGGSTNEKLFF. Written as DNA, the CDR3 is TGTGCCAGTATCGAGACAGGGGGATCAACTAATGAAAAACTGTTTTTT.

The genes are TRBV19 and TRBJ2-1; 11 bases fit TRBD2. In germline, CDR1 is LNHDA, CDR2 SQIVND (reference sequence). With 5 bases clipped from V and 2 bases from J, the junction kept 8 bases outside the gene matches. There are 17 residues in the CDR3. For the CDR3, the DNA is TGTGCCAGTAGTTCCGATAGCGGGGGGGCCACCTACAATGAGCAGTTCTTC. This gives the protein CASSSDSGGATYNEQFF.

The chain couples TRBV4-1 to TRBJ1-5; D is uncertain. V gave up 4 bases and J gave up 1 base, with 5 bases separating them. CDR3 size: 13 residues. Per germline, CDR1 MGHRA and CDR2 YSYEKL. The CDR3 DNA reads TGCGCCAGCAGCCCGAAGAGCAATCAGCCCCAGCATTTT. Protein product: CASSPKSNQPQHF.

J is TRBJ1-1 and V is TRBV5-1; D not resolved. The V and J ends lost 0 bases and 4 bases respectively, with 10 bases between them. CDR1 is SGHRS, CDR2 YFSETQ, per germline. This CDR3 contains 14 residues. CDR3 region: CASSLAAGSTEAFF. The CDR3 DNA sequence: TGCGCCAGCAGCTTGGCCGCGGGCTCCACTGAAGCTTTCTTT.

The chain employs TRBV12-3 or TRBV12-4 and TRBJ1-1; a weak D match, TRBD1 (5 bases). CDR3 length: 13 amino acids. The V gene lost 6 bases and the J gene lost 5 bases, with 13 bases spanning the gap. In nucleotides, the CDR3 is TGTGCCAGCAGCGCCCGGGGGTGGACTGAAGCTTTCTTT. Its protein product is CASSARGWTEAFF.

This chain uses TRBV12-3 or TRBV12-4 with TRBJ2-3, with no clear D. The CDR3 totals 12 residues. V lost 6 bases, J lost 7 bases, and 11 bases lay in between. CDR3 protein: CASRPSSYTQYF. CDR3 in DNA: TGTGCCAGCAGGCCCAGCTCGTATACGCAGTATTTT.

The chain carries TRBV10-1 and TRBJ2-2; the D gene could be TRBD1 or TRBD2 (6 bases each). This CDR3 is built from 13 residues. V was trimmed by 6 bases and J by 5 bases, leaving 10 bases between them. CDR1 is WNHNN, CDR2 SYGVQD, per germline (reference sequence). Here the CDR3 reads CASRWGATGELFF. CDR3 DNA: TGCGCCAGCAGGTGGGGGGCTACCGGGGAGCTGTTTTTT.

Only one count was recorded for this clone. CDR3 amino acids: CASSLTRQTGELFF. CDR3 nucleotides: TGCGCCAGCAGCTTGACCCGACAAACCGGGGAGCTGTTTTTT. The chain joins TRBV5-1 to TRBJ2-2; D is unclear. There are 14 residues in the CDR3. Germline CDR1 reads SGHRS; CDR2 reads YFSETQ. The V and J ends lost 1 base and 5 bases respectively, with 9 bases between them. The entire variable domain, with the rest obtained from reference TRBV5-1 and TRBJ2-2, is as follows: KAGVTQTPRYLIKTRGQQVTLSCSPISGHRSVSWYQQTPGQGLQFLFEYFSETQRNKGNFPGRFSGRQFSNSRSEMNVSTLELGDSALYLCASSLTRQTGELFFGEGSRLTVL.

The table lists this clone with a count of one. The rearrangement uses TRBV25-1 and TRBJ1-4; TRBD1 agrees at 8 bases. The V gene end was trimmed by 6 bases and the J gene end by 7 bases; junction bases not matched to a gene: 4. CDR1 is MGHDK, CDR2 SYGVNS, per germline. The CDR3 consists of 13 residues. The CDR3 region has the DNA TGTGCCAGCAGACAGGGGGTGGGTGAAAAACTGTTTTTT. Translating gives CASRQGVGEKLFF.

This chain uses TRBV6-6 with TRBJ2-5; 7 nucleotides agree with TRBD2. Germline CDR1 reads MNHNY; CDR2 reads SVGAGI (reference sequence). The CDR3 runs 18 residues. Germline trimming cut 5 bases from V and 2 bases from J; bases unmatched to any gene: 17. CDR3 sequence reads: CASSPTYAVGGGQETQYF. Written as DNA, the CDR3 is TGTGCCAGCAGTCCCACCTACGCGGTGGGGGGAGGGCAAGAGACCCAGTACTTC.

The chain employs TRBV9 and TRBJ1-2, with D perhaps TRBD1 (6 bases). Per germline, CDR1 SGDLS and CDR2 YYNGEE. The CDR3 is 14 residues long. The ends were cut back, 4 bases at V and 10 bases at J, with 20 bases in the middle. CDR3 residues: CASSRTAKLPSYTF. The CDR3 DNA reads as TGTGCCAGCAGCCGGACAGCCAAGTTACCATCCTACACCTTC.

This clone was seen more than once but under ten times. This chain uses TRBV4-2 with TRBJ2-7, with a tentative D call TRBD1 (5 bases). The V end lost 1 base, the J end lost 5 bases, and 18 bases lay between the germline ends. The germline V gene encodes CDR1 LGHNA and CDR2 YNFKEQ. The CDR3 runs 16 residues. The CDR3 DNA sequence: TGTGCCAGCAGCCAAGGAGTAAGGGGCCCTTCCCACGAGCAGTACTTC. Amino acid sequence: CASSQGVRGPSHEQYF.

This rearrangement joins TRBV11-2 to TRBJ2-2, with D maybe TRBD1 (5 bases). The germline V gene encodes CDR1 SGHAT and CDR2 FQNNGV. The CDR3 has 14 residues. Trimming removed 2 bases at V and 3 bases at J, with 7 bases between. DNA for the CDR3: TGTGCCAGCAGCTTACAGGGATACACCGGGGAGCTGTTTTTT. It codes for CASSLQGYTGELFF.

The chain combines TRBV12-5 with TRBJ1-5, with D perhaps matching TRBD1 (5 bases). V was shortened by 4 bases and J by 4 bases, with 20 bases between the two germline ends. The CDR3 is 17 amino acids. Germline V gives CDR1 LGHNT, CDR2 FRNRAP. CDR3 region: CASGSAAGTDLNQPQHF. DNA for the CDR3: TGTGCTAGTGGTTCGGCGGCCGGGACGGACCTTAATCAGCCCCAGCATTTT. Based on the CDR3 plus reference TRBV12-5 and TRBJ1-5, the full variable domain is DARVTQTPRHKVTEMGQEVTMRCQPILGHNTVFWYRQTMMQGLELLAYFRNRAPLDDSGMPKDRFSAEMPDATLATLKIQPSEPRDSAVYFCASGSAAGTDLNQPQHFGDGTRLSIL.

The gene calls are TRBV3-1 (or the pseudogene TRBV3-2) and TRBJ1-1; tentative D call: TRBD1 (6 bases). Trimming left V 6 bases short and J 8 bases short, with 10 bases between. CDR3 length: 11 residues. Germline CDR1 reads LGHDT; CDR2 reads YNNKEL (reference sequence). The CDR3 DNA reads TGTGCCAGCAGTCAAACAGGGGAAGCTTTCTTT. Translating gives CASSQTGEAFF.

The J gene is TRBJ2-7, the V gene TRBV29-1, with 7 bases aligning to TRBD1. The CDR3 is 17 residues long. V lost 5 bases to trimming and J lost 6 bases; unmatched junction nucleotides: 22. Germline V gene lookup returns CDR1 SQVTM and CDR2 ANQGSEA. For the CDR3, the DNA is TGCAGCGTTAGGGCTGGAGGAACCGGGACAGAAGTCGCCGAGCAGTACTTC. Protein product: CSVRAGGTGTEVAEQYF.

This clone was detected once. J is TRBJ2-2 and V is TRBV2; 8 nucleotides align to TRBD1. Germline CDR1 SNHLY, CDR2 FYNNEI. Trimming at V came to 5 bases and at J to 6 bases, leaving 5 bases not matched to a gene. The CDR3 is 14 residues long. CDR3: CASSLQGAAGELFF. For the CDR3, the DNA is TGTGCCAGCAGTTTGCAGGGGGCAGCCGGGGAGCTGTTTTTT.

This sequence joins TRBV6-1 and TRBJ2-1; D possibly corresponds to TRBD2 (5 bases). The CDR3 spans 14 residues. CDR1 MNHNS and CDR2 SASEGT come from the germline V gene. V was shortened by 3 bases and J by 1 base, with 7 bases between the two germline ends. The CDR3 DNA follows: TGTGCCAGCAGTGAGAGGGAGTCCTACAATGAGCAGTTCTTC. This gives the protein CASSERESYNEQFF.

The chain employs TRBV6-1 and TRBJ2-6, with a weak D call TRBD2 (6 bases). V was trimmed by 2 bases and J by 2 bases, leaving 10 bases between them. CDR1 and CDR2 from the germline V gene are MNHNS and SASEGT. This CDR3 has 16 residues. This CDR3 reads CASSEFGGAGANVLTF. CDR3 nucleotide sequence: TGTGCCAGCAGTGAATTTGGAGGGGCTGGGGCCAACGTCCTGACTTTC.

The rearrangement uses TRBV7-2 and TRBJ2-2, with D hard to call. Germline values: CDR1 SGHTA, CDR2 FQGNSA. CDR3 length equals 14 residues. Trimming shortened V by 1 base and J by 3 bases, and 6 bases separated the two germline ends. Written as DNA, the CDR3 is TGTGCCAGCAGCTTAGTGGAGTACACCGGGGAGCTGTTTTTT. Protein sequence: CASSLVEYTGELFF.